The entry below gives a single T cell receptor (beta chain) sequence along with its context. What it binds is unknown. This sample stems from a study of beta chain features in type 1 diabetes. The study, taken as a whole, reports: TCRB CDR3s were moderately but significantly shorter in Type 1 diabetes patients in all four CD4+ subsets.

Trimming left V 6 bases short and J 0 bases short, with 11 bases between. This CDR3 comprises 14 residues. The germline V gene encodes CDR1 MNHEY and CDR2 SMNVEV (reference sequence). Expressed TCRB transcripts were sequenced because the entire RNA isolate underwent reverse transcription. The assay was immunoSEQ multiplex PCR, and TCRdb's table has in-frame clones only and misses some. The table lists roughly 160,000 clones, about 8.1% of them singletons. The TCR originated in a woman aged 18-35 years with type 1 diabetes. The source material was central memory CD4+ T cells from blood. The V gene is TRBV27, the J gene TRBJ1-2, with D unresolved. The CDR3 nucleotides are TGTGCCAGCAGCGTACAGAGAGCTAACTATGGCTACACCTTC. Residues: CASSVQRANYGYTF.